This passage covers 28 T cell receptor beta chains from one sample sequenced in a study of T and B cells in COVID-19 patients. From blood, roughly 240-550 ng of genomic DNA served as TRB template. BIOMED2 TRB-A/B primer pools were used in multiplex TRB PCR. TCRdb re-called the multiplex PCR reads with MiXCR, one entry per CDR3 protein. Of approximately 11,000 distinct CDR3 sequences in the sample, approximately 31% were seen once. Material for sequencing was blood. These receptors were collected from a human donor with active COVID-19.

The chain carries TRBV30 and TRBJ1-1, with 9 positions matching TRBD1. CDR3 length equals 13 residues. V gave up 8 bases and J gave up 5 bases; unmatched junction bases: 9. Germline V gene sequence: CDR1 GTSNPN, CDR2 SVGIG (reference sequence). The CDR3 is CAGKDRGGTEAFF. The CDR3 DNA follows: TGTGCCGGAAAGGACAGGGGTGGTACTGAAGCTTTCTTT. Variable domain in full (rest from reference TRBV30 and TRBJ1-1): SQTIHQWPATLVQPVGSPLSLECTVEGTSNPNLYWYRQAAGRGLQLLFYSVGIGQISSEVPQNLSASRPQDRQFILSSKKLLLSDSGFYLCAGKDRGGTEAFFGQGTRLTVV.

This clonotype is medium-sized within its sample. In DNA, the CDR3 is TGTGCCAGCAGTTTAGTGGCGGGGGGGAAAGAGACCCAGTACTTC. As protein: CASSLVAGGKETQYF. This chain connects TRBV27 to TRBJ2-5, with 9 bases identical to TRBD2. J lost 3 bases, V lost 2 bases, and 4 bases had no gene match. Germline loops: CDR1 MNHEY, CDR2 SMNVEV (reference sequence). This CDR3 region has 15 residues.

The sample holds a few counts of this clonotype. The CDR3 is CASRPNSGGAYNEQFF. In DNA, the CDR3 is TGTGCCAGCAGACCAAATAGCGGGGGGGCCTACAATGAGCAGTTCTTC. The rearrangement joins TRBV27 to TRBJ2-1; 11 nucleotides agree with TRBD2. Germline loops: CDR1 MNHEY, CDR2 SMNVEV (reference sequence). The CDR3 is 16 residues long. The V segment lost 6 bases and the J segment 2 bases; nucleotides outside the gene matches: 6.

The chain recombines TRBV20-1 with TRBJ1-5, with a tentative D call TRBD1 (5 bases). V lost 1 base, J lost 5 bases, and 12 bases lay in between. Germline-derived CDR1 and CDR2 are DFQATT and SNEGSKA (reference sequence). This CDR3 has 14 residues. CDR3 loop: CSARVEGKDQPQHF. The CDR3 region has the DNA TGCAGTGCTAGAGTGGAGGGGAAAGATCAGCCCCAGCATTTT.

There are a few counts of this clonotype. This chain uses TRBV6-1 with TRBJ1-4, with unresolved D. Germline V gene data show CDR1 as MNHNS and CDR2 as SASEGT. Trimming shortened V by 4 bases and J by 1 base, and 4 bases separated the two germline ends. The CDR3 runs 13 residues. The CDR3 reads CASSGRTNEKLFF. For the CDR3, the DNA is TGTGCCAGCAGTGGCAGAACTAATGAAAAACTGTTTTTT.

This clonotype was observed a handful of times. V is TRBV2 and J is TRBJ2-1, with a possible D match to TRBD2 (6 bases). Looked up from germline, CDR1 is SNHLY and CDR2 is FYNNEI. Trimming took 2 bases from V and 2 from J, leaving 10 bases between them. The CDR3 length is 15 residues. The CDR3 DNA reads TGTGCCAGCAGTGAATTGGAGGGGACCTACAATGAGCAGTTCTTC. This translates into CASSELEGTYNEQFF.

This clonotype turned up a few times. The chain combines TRBV6-1 with TRBJ2-3, with 9 bases identical to TRBD1. This CDR3 region has 15 residues. V lost 6 bases, J lost 1 base, and 5 bases stayed unmatched. Germline V gives CDR1 MNHNS, CDR2 SASEGT. This CDR3 reads CASRTGGAGTDTQYF. The CDR3 bases are TGTGCCAGCAGAACAGGGGGCGCCGGCACAGATACGCAGTATTTT.

This clonotype is medium-sized (0.01 to 0.1%). The genes are TRBV19 and TRBJ1-4; the match to TRBD1 covers 9 bases. The ends lost 5 bases at V and 1 base at J; junction bases unmatched: 17. CDR3 length equals 20 residues. Germline-derived CDR1 and CDR2 are LNHDA and SQIVND (reference sequence). In nucleotides, the CDR3 is TGTGCCAGTAGTGCAGCCTCCGGGACAGGGCGTACTGGAACTAATGAAAAACTGTTTTTT. It yields the protein CASSAASGTGRTGTNEKLFF.

The chain employs TRBV15 and TRBJ1-2; unclear D gene. The V and J ends lost 0 bases and 7 bases respectively, with 15 bases between them. The CDR3 has 15 residues. Per the germline V gene, CDR1 is LNHNV and CDR2 is YYDKDF (reference sequence). CDR3: CATSRDGLPMGGYTF. CDR3 bases: TGTGCCACCAGCAGAGATGGGCTTCCGATGGGTGGCTACACCTTC.

This clonotype is medium-sized (0.01 to 0.1%) in the sample. The chain joins TRBV19 to TRBJ2-5; the match to TRBD2 covers 13 bases. The CDR3 is made up of 17 amino acids. Germline trimming cut 6 bases from V and 0 bases from J; bases unmatched to any gene: 7. The V gene's germline CDR1 is LNHDA and CDR2 SQIVND (reference sequence). The CDR3 here is CASSPGLAGQYQETQYF. The CDR3 DNA sequence: TGTGCCAGTAGCCCGGGACTAGCGGGACAGTACCAAGAGACCCAGTACTTC.

This clonotype was seen a handful of times. This chain's CDR3 is CASTGTDGYTF. DNA of the CDR3: TGTGCCAGCACCGGGACGGATGGCTACACCTTC. The chain has TRBV6-1 and TRBJ1-2, with D possibly being TRBD1 (5 bases). This CDR3 spans 11 amino acids. Deletions cut 7 bases from V and 6 bases from J, with 9 bases between. Germline V CDR1 and CDR2: MNHNS, SASEGT.

There are a few counts of this clonotype. The J gene is TRBJ1-1, the V gene TRBV6-4; 7 bases map to TRBD1. The CDR3 runs to 14 residues. Germline V gives CDR1 MRHNA, CDR2 SNTAGT. V dropped 7 bases and J dropped 1; count of bases not matched to a gene: 6. In nucleotides, the CDR3 is TGTGCCAGCACCGAACAGGGGCGGAACACTGAAGCTTTCTTT. Translating it yields CASTEQGRNTEAFF.

Regarding this clonotype: The conserved phenylalanine or tryptophan normally closing the CDR3 is absent here, so this likely arose from a read error. V usage is TRBV18 and J usage is TRBJ2-3, with 14 positions matching TRBD2. The trim removed 3 bases at V and 5 bases at J, leaving 4 bases unmatched. The CDR3 length is 16 residues. CDR1 is KGHSH, CDR2 LQKENI, per germline. The CDR3 reads CASSPGLAGGLDTQYL. CDR3 DNA: TGTGCCAGCTCACCTGGACTAGCGGGGGGACTAGATACGCAGTATTTA.

In its sample, this clonotype is medium-sized. The chain has TRBV5-4 and TRBJ2-6; D is ambiguous. CDR3 length: 15 residues. V lost 4 bases and J lost 5, with 13 bases in between. Germline V gene lookup returns CDR1 SGHNT and CDR2 YYREEE (reference sequence). The CDR3 here is CASSHGELRANVLTF. DNA for the CDR3: TGTGCCAGCAGCCACGGCGAATTACGGGCCAACGTCCTGACTTTC. The variable domain in full, with the rest retrieved from reference TRBV5-4 and TRBJ2-6, is ETGVTQSPTHLIKTRGQQVTLRCSSQSGHNTVSWYQQALGQGPQFIFQYYREEENGRGNFPPRFSGLQFPNYSSELNVNALELDDSALYLCASSHGELRANVLTFGAGSRLTVL.

This clonotype was counted a few times. The CDR3 region has the DNA TGTGCCAGCAATACGGGGGGGCGAAACATTCAGTACTTC. It specifies CASNTGGRNIQYF. The V gene is TRBV6-2 or TRBV6-3, the J gene TRBJ2-4, with TRBD2 matching 8 bases. This CDR3 spans 13 amino acids. Germline values: CDR1 MNHEY, CDR2 SVGEGT. The junction had 5 bases not matched to a gene; V was cut back by 7 bases and J by 6 bases.

This clonotype was seen just once. V and J are TRBV9 and TRBJ1-3; no reliable D call. Per the germline V gene, CDR1 is SGDLS and CDR2 is YYNGEE. V was shortened by 5 bases and J by 4 bases, with 7 bases between the two germline ends. The CDR3 length is 12 residues. Here the CDR3 DNA reads TGTGCCAGCAGATACCCCGGAAACACCATATATTTT. This sequence encodes CASRYPGNTIYF.

This clonotype was seen more than once but under ten times. The rearrangement uses TRBV15 and TRBJ2-4; the match to TRBD1 covers 10 bases. Unmatched junction bases numbered 8, after V lost 5 bases and J lost 10 bases. The CDR3 is made up of 14 amino acids. Germline V gene lookup returns CDR1 LNHNV and CDR2 YYDKDF (reference sequence). CDR3 sequence: CATSLGTGDGIQYF. CDR3 DNA sequence: TGTGCCACCAGCCTAGGGACAGGGGATGGGATTCAGTACTTC.

The chain recombines TRBV7-9 with TRBJ1-3; a weak D match, TRBD1 (5 bases). Germline CDR1 and CDR2: SEHNR and FQNEAQ (reference sequence). This CDR3 is 17 amino acids long. Trimming took 1 base from V and 0 from J, leaving 13 bases between them. CDR3 amino acids: CASSLGAGPTSGNTIYF. For the CDR3, the DNA is TGTGCCAGCAGCTTAGGGGCGGGACCGACCTCTGGAAACACCATATATTTT.

This clonotype was counted only a few times. The genes are TRBV30 and TRBJ1-6; TRBD1 matches at 7 bases. The CDR3 spans 15 residues. Trimming cost V 5 bases and J 5 bases; bases outside gene matches: 9. CDR1 is GTSNPN and CDR2 is SVGIG in the germline V gene (reference sequence). The CDR3 region is CAWASKQGNNSPLHF. The CDR3 DNA reads as TGTGCCTGGGCTTCCAAACAGGGGAATAATTCACCCCTCCACTTT.

The chain combines TRBV11-2 with TRBJ2-3; D may be TRBD2 (6 bases). The V gene's germline CDR1 is SGHAT and CDR2 FQNNGV. V gave up 2 bases and J gave up 0 bases, with 15 bases separating them. CDR3 length: 17 amino acids. The CDR3 here is CASSLPPLRGSTDTQYF. The CDR3 DNA is TGTGCCAGCAGCTTACCCCCTCTCCGGGGGAGCACAGATACGCAGTATTTT.

V and J are TRBV19 and TRBJ2-1; TRBD1 aligns across 9 bases. The CDR3 is 19 amino acids. J lost 0 bases, V lost 2 bases, and 11 bases had no gene match. Germline assignment: CDR1 LNHDA and CDR2 SQIVND (reference sequence). Here the CDR3 reads CASSISQSTGQGSYNEQFF. DNA for the CDR3: TGTGCCAGTAGTATATCTCAATCGACGGGACAGGGCTCCTACAATGAGCAGTTCTTC.

This clonotype turned up a few times. The DNA of the CDR3 is TGTGCCAGCAGTTTCAACAGGAGGGACACTGAAGCTTTCTTT. Protein product: CASSFNRRDTEAFF. J is TRBJ1-1 and V is TRBV6-1, with D maybe TRBD1 (5 bases). Trimming cost V 5 bases and J 3 bases, with 13 bases left between them. This CDR3 has 14 amino acids. Germline values: CDR1 MNHNS, CDR2 SASEGT.

The V gene is TRBV5-1, the J gene TRBJ2-7; 8 bases fit TRBD1. Germline CDR1 SGHRS, CDR2 YFSETQ. The V segment lost 2 bases and the J segment 3 bases; nucleotides outside the gene matches: 1. The CDR3 is 13 amino acids. The CDR3 loop is CASSFTGGYEQYF. The CDR3 DNA reads TGCGCCAGCAGCTTTACAGGGGGCTACGAGCAGTACTTC.

In its sample, this clonotype was seen a few times. This sequence joins TRBV6-5 and TRBJ2-7, with D unresolved. The V and J ends lost 10 bases and 0 bases respectively, with 19 bases between them. Per germline, CDR1 MNHEY and CDR2 SVGAGI. This CDR3 is built from 15 residues. CDR3 coding DNA: TGTGCCACTATGAAACGCCCGGCAAGCTCCTACGAGCAGTACTTC. As protein: CATMKRPASSYEQYF.

In regard to this clonotype: A clone one base away is much larger, so this may be a read error. V gene TRBV19 combines with J gene TRBJ2-2; D uncertain. The germline V gene has CDR1 LNHDA and CDR2 SQIVND (reference sequence). CDR3 length equals 13 residues. The CDR3 coding sequence is TGTGCCTGTAGACCCATGAACACCGGGGAGCTGTTTTTT. Amino acid sequence: CACRPMNTGELFF.

This clonotype was counted only a few times. The chain links TRBV7-6 to TRBJ1-4; 9 bases align to TRBD1. The germline V gene encodes CDR1 SGHVS and CDR2 FNYEAQ. The CDR3 extends over 18 amino acids. V lost 5 bases and J lost 2; bases outside the gene matches: 12. The CDR3 DNA reads as TGTGCCAGCAGCACCGGGACAGGGTCGGTTTCGACTAATGAAAAACTGTTTTTT. It specifies CASSTGTGSVSTNEKLFF.

J is TRBJ2-1 and V is TRBV6-5, with 8 bases identical to TRBD2. V shed 7 bases and J 5 bases; nucleotides not matched to a gene: 16. From germline, CDR1 is MNHEY and CDR2 SVGAGI. The CDR3 sequence is 17 residues long. The CDR3 DNA reads as TGTGCCAGCAATTCCCCGGGACTAGGAGCGCTCAACAATGAGCAGTTCTTC. It encodes CASNSPGLGALNNEQFF.

By sample share, this clonotype is medium-sized. The chain uses TRBV15 and TRBJ2-1; D uncertain. The V and J ends lost 0 bases and 0 bases respectively, with 15 bases between them. Germline V gene data show CDR1 as LNHNV and CDR2 as YYDKDF (reference sequence). The CDR3 runs to 18 residues. CDR3 amino acids: CATSRDRPAPSSYNEQFF. The CDR3 DNA reads as TGTGCCACCAGCAGAGATCGTCCGGCCCCGAGCTCCTACAATGAGCAGTTCTTC.